The entry below gives a single TCR beta chain sequence along with its context. Its antigen is currently unknown. The data belong to a study of CD8 T cells in ankylosing spondylitis. TCR beta libraries were made by quantitative 5'-RACE with molecular barcodes. TCRdb itself ran the 5' RACE reads through MiXCR, one entry per CDR3 protein. In the table there are fewer than 400,000 distinct CDR3 sequences, under 15% of which are singletons. The CDR3 runs 11 residues. V was clipped by 2 bases and J by 6 bases, with 3 bases between them. Study-level points and caveats: A number of the motif variants had already been described in reactive arthritis synovial fluid and blood. Disease-linked clones were reportedly significantly enriched in matched ankylosing spondylitis synovial fluid.

This clonotype originated in a male donor with ankylosing spondylitis or in good health (not recorded which). The chain uses TRBV12-3 or TRBV12-4 and TRBJ2-3; D is ambiguous. Sequencing was done on a sample of blood, either unsorted or a sorted T cell fraction (not recorded which). The CDR3 DNA is TGTGCCAGCAGTTTATACGATACGCAGTATTTT. It encodes CASSLYDTQYF.